This TCR beta chain was sequenced for a study of control samples from healthy donors and cancer patients. Method: immunoSEQ multiplex PCR; TCRdb's copy keeps in-frame clones and lacks some. Counted here are more than 95,000 clones, around 82% occurring once; the ten biggest clones make up around 13%. This clone is a singleton in its sample. The ends lost 4 bases at V and 6 bases at J; junction bases unmatched: 11. CDR3 length: 16 residues. CDR1 is KGHDR, CDR2 SFDVKD, per germline. Sequencing input: blood. The receptor was isolated from a woman aged 45-59 years in good health. The V call is TRBV24-1, the J call TRBJ1-5; 7 nucleotides agree with TRBD1. CDR3 residues: CATSEGRAGGFQPQHF. CDR3 DNA sequence: TGTGCCACCAGTGAGGGTCGGGCAGGGGGTTTTCAGCCCCAGCATTTT.